The 5 T cell receptor beta chains reported below all come from one sample, sequenced in a study of cytomegalovirus exposure and HLA in healthy donors. Here immunoSEQ multiplex PCR was the method, and the copy in TCRdb shows in-frame clones only, minus some. The sample contains under 150,000 clones, roughly 86% of which appear only once. Sequencing was done on a sample of PBMCs. These receptors were collected from a woman younger than 45 in good health and CMV-seronegative.

Turning to this clone: Other DNA sequences in the same sample also yield this CDR3. This sequence joins TRBV18 and TRBJ1-1; the D gene is possibly TRBD1 (5 bases). The V end was cut by 3 bases, the J end by 1 base, with 6 bases between. This CDR3 has 13 amino acids. Germline V gene data show CDR1 as KGHSH and CDR2 as LQKENI. The CDR3: CASSPQGNTEAFF. The CDR3 region has the DNA TGTGCCAGCTCACCGCAGGGGAACACTGAAGCTTTCTTT. The full variable domain, completed using reference TRBV18 and TRBJ1-1, is NAGVMQNPRHLVRRRGQEARLRCSPMKGHSHVYWYRQLPEEGLKFMVYLQKENIIDESGMPKERFSAEFPKEGPSILRIQQVVRGDSAAYFCASSPQGNTEAFFGQGTRLTVV.

This clone was counted only a few times. The rearrangement uses TRBV5-8 and TRBJ1-6; possibly TRBD1 for D (6 bases). Trimming took off 4 bases at V and 5 bases at J, with 13 bases between the two ends. This CDR3 has 15 amino acids. Germline loops: CDR1 SGHTS, CDR2 YDEGEE. The CDR3 DNA sequence: TGTGCCAGCAGCCTGAACAGGGCTAATAATTCACCCCTCCACTTT. Its protein product is CASSLNRANNSPLHF. The entire variable domain, with the rest obtained from reference TRBV5-8 and TRBJ1-6, is as follows: EAGVTQSPTHLIKTRGQQATLRCSPISGHTSVYWYQQALGLGLQFLLWYDEGEERNRGNFPPRFSGRQFPNYSSELNVNALELEDSALYLCASSLNRANNSPLHFGNGTRLTVT.

CDR3 DNA sequence: TGTGCCACCAGTTCCGGGAGAACACACTCAAACACCGGGGAGCTGTTTTTT. This codes for CATSSGRTHSNTGELFF. The gene calls are TRBV15 and TRBJ2-2; D perhaps matches TRBD2 (6 bases). CDR1 LNHNV and CDR2 YYDKDF come from the germline V gene (reference sequence). The CDR3 runs 17 residues. The V and J ends lost 6 bases and 2 bases respectively, with 19 bases between them.

V usage is TRBV7-9 and J usage is TRBJ2-1, with D unclear. This CDR3 is built from 13 residues. Germline assignment: CDR1 SEHNR and CDR2 FQNEAQ (reference sequence). V lost 4 bases to trimming and J lost 1 base, with 5 bases between them. This chain's CDR3 is CASSSLSYNEQFF. As DNA, the CDR3 is TGTGCCAGCAGCTCCCTTTCCTACAATGAGCAGTTCTTC.

V gene TRBV2 combines with J gene TRBJ2-1, with D possibly TRBD1 on 6 matching bases. With 8 bases removed from V and 7 bases from J, the gap between germline ends came to 18 bases. Germline V CDR1 and CDR2: SNHLY, FYNNEI. This CDR3 has 14 amino acids. The CDR3 bases are TGTGCCAGCGGTCTCCGGACAGATATGAATGAGCAGTTCTTC. Translation: CASGLRTDMNEQFF.